Detailed here is one T cell receptor (beta chain). Its matching antigen is unknown. The data were taken from a study of OX40 agonist ivuxolimab in advanced cancers. Study summary: Dose-escalation patients were diagnosed with hepatocellular carcinoma, melanoma, renal cell cancer or head and neck cancer.

Germline V gene data show CDR1 as SQVTM and CDR2 as ANQGSEA. The CDR3 contains 13 residues. Trimming pared 2 bases from V and 5 bases from J, leaving 12 bases between. Measured with immunoSEQ multiplex PCR; TCRdb has only the in-frame clones, and not every one. Of about 82,000 clones detected, around 83% appear once; the ten largest clones hold approximately 6.5%. The study, taken as a whole, reports: People who partly responded at 0.1-3.0 mg/kg had some of the least clonal expansion seen.

This sequence was found in an adult with an advanced solid tumor such as melanoma, head and neck, liver or kidney cancer. The input for sequencing was CD4+ or CD8+ T cells sorted from blood, taken in a trial of the OX40 agonist ivuxolimab. The chain uses TRBV29-1 and TRBJ1-2; D may be TRBD1 (5 bases). The CDR3 region has the DNA TGCAGCGTTGAACATCAGGGATGGTATGGCTACACCTTC. Translating it yields CSVEHQGWYGYTF.